This record covers a single TCR beta chain. This sample stems from a study of blood T cell repertoires in COVID-19. Across the whole study: The United States, Italy and Spain supplied acute and convalescent COVID-19 samples. The cDNA or gDNA used as material had been derived from T cells, B-cell-depleted T cells, or PBMCs.

Source study methods: Estimation of nucleated cell counts relied on the amplification of reference gene primers. The data were produced by immunoSEQ multiplex PCR, yet TCRdb's version contains in-frame clones alone and is incomplete. V, J and clone size were drawn from that table, and D and trimming were deduced from the DNA. Here the sample spans 170,000 or so clones, over 80% being singletons. The V gene's germline CDR1 is MNHNY and CDR2 SVGAGI (reference sequence). The CDR3 is 14 residues long. With V trimmed by 8 bases and J by 6 bases, 7 bases remained unmatched. The chain uses TRBV6-6 and TRBJ1-5; 10 nucleotides match TRBD1. Sequenced sample: peripheral blood. The source is a woman between 55 and 75 years old with acute or convalescent COVID-19. CDR3: CASETGGLGQPQHF. The CDR3 bases are TGTGCCAGCGAGACAGGGGGCTTAGGTCAGCCCCAGCATTTT.